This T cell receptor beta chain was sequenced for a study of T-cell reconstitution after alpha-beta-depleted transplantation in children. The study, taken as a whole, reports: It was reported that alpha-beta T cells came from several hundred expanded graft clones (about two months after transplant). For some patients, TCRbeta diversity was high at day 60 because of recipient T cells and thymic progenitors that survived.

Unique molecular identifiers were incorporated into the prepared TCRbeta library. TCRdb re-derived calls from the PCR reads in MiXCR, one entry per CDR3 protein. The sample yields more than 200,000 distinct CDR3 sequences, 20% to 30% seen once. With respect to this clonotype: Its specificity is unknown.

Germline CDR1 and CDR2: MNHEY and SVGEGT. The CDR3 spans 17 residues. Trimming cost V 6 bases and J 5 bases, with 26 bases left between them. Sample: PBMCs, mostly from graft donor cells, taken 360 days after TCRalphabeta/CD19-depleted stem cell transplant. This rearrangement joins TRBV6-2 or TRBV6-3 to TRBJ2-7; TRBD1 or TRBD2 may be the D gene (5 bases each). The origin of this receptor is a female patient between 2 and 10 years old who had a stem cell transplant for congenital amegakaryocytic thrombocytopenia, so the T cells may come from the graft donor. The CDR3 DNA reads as TGTGCCAGCAGCGACTTTCCGGGACCTAGGGGTAAGGACGAGCAGTACTTC. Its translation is CASSDFPGPRGKDEQYF.